The 18 T cell receptor beta chains in this list originate from one sample, sequenced in a study of CD8+CD57+ T cells in acquired aplastic anemia. Patients included in sequencing had previously demonstrated CD8+CD57+ cell expansion by flow cytometry. Profiling that covered TCR beta VDJ and CDR3 relied on genomic DNA as its template. TCRdb passed the reads through MiXCR, listing each CDR3 protein once. The table shows a few hundred thousand distinct CDR3 sequences, with 45% to 65% occurring only once. Material for sequencing was sorted CD4+, CD8+, or CD8+CD57+ T cells (not recorded which) from PBMCs. These TCRs come from a human donor with aplastic anemia.

The rearrangement links TRBV7-8 to TRBJ1-2; D is ambiguous. Trimming left V 1 base short and J 8 bases short, with 11 bases between. The length of the CDR3 is 13 residues. Germline CDR1 and CDR2: SGHVS and FQNEAQ. CDR3 residues: CASSLVTARGYTF. Written as DNA, the CDR3 is TGTGCCAGCAGCTTAGTCACAGCGCGGGGCTACACCTTC.

V and J are TRBV10-3 and TRBJ1-2; TRBD1 is a possible D gene (6 bases). This CDR3 region has 13 residues. V shed 4 bases and J shed 7 bases, with 13 bases lying between them. Germline CDR1 and CDR2: ENHRY and SYGVKD. The CDR3 DNA follows: TGTGCCATCAGTGGGGTAGGGACAAGTGGCTACACCTTC. This codes for CAISGVGTSGYTF.

The gene calls are TRBV20-1 and TRBJ2-3; 12 nucleotides match TRBD1. J lost 4 bases, V lost 5 bases, and 4 bases had no gene match. The CDR3 contains 14 residues. Germline V gives CDR1 DFQATT, CDR2 SNEGSKA (reference sequence). As DNA, the CDR3 is TGCAGTGCTCGAGGGACAGGGGGCGCAGATACGCAGTATTTT. Its protein product is CSARGTGGADTQYF.

This chain uses TRBV7-2 with TRBJ2-1; 7 nucleotides agree with TRBD2. The length of the CDR3 is 13 residues. The V gene's germline CDR1 is SGHTA and CDR2 FQGNSA. With V trimmed by 5 bases and J by 5 bases, 3 bases remained unmatched. The CDR3 reads CASSQGTNNEQFF. CDR3 nucleotides: TGTGCCAGCAGCCAAGGGACTAACAATGAGCAGTTCTTC.

This clonotype appeared many times. The CDR3 sequence is CAISESTRKQGAGHEQFF. The CDR3 nucleotides read TGTGCCATCAGTGAGTCGACTCGGAAGCAGGGAGCCGGCCATGAGCAGTTCTTC. The gene calls are TRBV10-3 and TRBJ2-1; tentatively, D is TRBD1 or TRBD2 (5 bases each). V lost 0 bases and J lost 8, with 23 bases in between. Germline assignment: CDR1 ENHRY and CDR2 SYGVKD. The CDR3 is 18 residues long.

The gene calls are TRBV7-3 and TRBJ2-7; no clear D. Trimming stripped 4 bases from V and 6 bases from J, with 13 bases between. Germline V gives CDR1 SGHTA, CDR2 FQGTGA. The CDR3 covers 13 residues. CDR3 region: CASSSYGKAEQYF. CDR3 coding DNA: TGTGCCAGCAGCTCCTACGGAAAAGCCGAGCAGTACTTC.

The chain couples TRBV25-1 to TRBJ2-5; D call uncertain. There are 13 residues in the CDR3. Trimming left V 4 bases short and J 2 bases short, with 8 bases between. Germline assignment: CDR1 MGHDK and CDR2 SYGVNS. CDR3 sequence: CASSVPTQETQYF. Written as DNA, the CDR3 is TGTGCCAGCAGTGTGCCTACACAAGAGACCCAGTACTTC.

This chain's CDR3 is CASSIMGAGANVLTF. The CDR3 nucleotides read TGTGCCAGTAGTATTATGGGGGCTGGGGCCAACGTCCTGACTTTC. This sequence joins TRBV19 and TRBJ2-6; TRBD1 or TRBD2 may be the D gene (5 bases each). CDR3 length: 15 residues. Germline loops: CDR1 LNHDA, CDR2 SQIVND (reference sequence). With 3 bases removed from V and 2 bases from J, the gap between germline ends came to 8 bases.

In its sample, this clonotype was seen many times. The V call is TRBV20-1, the J call TRBJ2-7; possible D gene TRBD1, 6 bases. The CDR3 loop spans 14 amino acids. CDR1 is DFQATT and CDR2 is SNEGSKA in the germline V gene (reference sequence). V was pared by 5 bases and J by 0 bases, with 14 bases between. CDR3 sequence (DNA): TGCAGTGCTTACCGGGACACGAGCTCCTACGAGCAGTACTTC. Translation gives CSAYRDTSSYEQYF.

There are many counts of this clonotype. The V and J genes are TRBV7-2 and TRBJ2-5; 14 bases line up with TRBD2. CDR1 is SGHTA, CDR2 FQGNSA, per germline. This CDR3 is 14 amino acids long. V dropped 5 bases and J dropped 7; count of bases not matched to a gene: 3. CDR3 region: CASSVGLAGGTQYF. The CDR3 region has the DNA TGTGCCAGCAGCGTTGGACTAGCGGGAGGGACCCAGTACTTC.

The chain recombines TRBV18 with TRBJ1-6, with TRBD1 matching 8 bases. The V and J ends lost 5 bases and 4 bases, in that order; junction bases with no gene match: 4. Germline CDR1 and CDR2: KGHSH and LQKENI. The CDR3 consists of 15 residues. The CDR3, as DNA: TGTGCCAGCTCATGGGACAGGATATATAATTCACCCCTCCACTTT. This codes for CASSWDRIYNSPLHF.

This clonotype came up a few times. This chain joins TRBV15 and TRBJ2-1; 11 nucleotides align to TRBD1. V shed 5 bases and J 8 bases; nucleotides not matched to a gene: 5. CDR1 and CDR2 from the germline V gene are LNHNV and YYDKDF (reference sequence). The CDR3 sequence is 14 residues long. The CDR3 loop reads CATSPRDRGYEQFF. CDR3 DNA: TGTGCCACCAGCCCCCGGGACAGGGGGTATGAGCAGTTCTTC. Based on the CDR3 plus reference TRBV15 and TRBJ2-1, the full variable domain is DAMVIQNPRYQVTQFGKPVTLSCSQTLNHNVMYWYQQKSSQAPKLLFHYYDKDFNNEADTPDNFQSRRPNTSFCFLDIRSPGLGDTAMYLCATSPRDRGYEQFFGPGTRLTVL.

Concerning this clonotype: The junction departs from germline at one end; a sequencing error may be responsible. The chain carries TRBV2 and TRBJ2-1; 16 bases fit TRBD2. Germline loops: CDR1 SNHLY, CDR2 FYNNEI. CDR3 length equals 19 residues. CDR3 in DNA: TGTGCCAGCAGCGGGACTAGCGGGAGGGTAGTCACGGCCTACAGTGAGCAGTTCTTC. Protein product: CASSGTSGRVVTAYSEQFF.

As concerns this clonotype: The conserved final phenylalanine or tryptophan is absent from the CDR3, which likely points to a read error. No DNA is shown, since the ends of the CDR3 on it are uncertain; the CDR3 is the one TCRdb lists. The chain has TRBV2 and TRBJ1-6; the tabulated D call, TRBD1, remains unverified against the DNA. Germline V lookup: CDR1 SNHLY, CDR2 FYNNEI. The CDR3 is 10 residues long, counting both termini. CDR3 sequence reads: CASSAPGSTD.

The rearrangement joins TRBV24-1 to TRBJ2-7; 8 bases are a match to TRBD1. The DNA end favors TRBJ2-1, so the J call may be wrong. CDR1 is KGHDR, CDR2 SFDVKD, per germline. The CDR3 is 18 residues long. The CDR3 DNA reads TGTGCCACCAGTGACCTTACAACCGACAGGGGAAAAGTCAATGAGCAGTTCTTC. Translating it yields CATSDLTTDRGKVNEQFF.

Ten or more counts support this clonotype. The chain combines TRBV12-3 or TRBV12-4 with TRBJ1-3; TRBD1 aligns across 7 bases. The V gene end was trimmed by 7 bases and the J gene end by 1 base; junction bases not matched to a gene: 7. The CDR3 runs to 15 residues. CDR3 sequence reads: CASNEGAHSGNTIYF. The CDR3 DNA sequence: TGTGCCAGCAACGAGGGGGCGCATTCTGGAAACACCATATATTTT.

The V gene is TRBV2, the J gene TRBJ1-6; D is perhaps TRBD1 (5 bases). The CDR3 extends over 14 amino acids. The V end was cut by 4 bases, the J end by 9 bases, with 13 bases between. Germline CDR1 reads SNHLY; CDR2 reads FYNNEI. CDR3 sequence: CASSVEDTGSPLHF. The CDR3 DNA reads as TGTGCCAGCAGTGTGGAGGACACGGGTTCACCCCTCCACTTT.

The V and J genes are TRBV2 and TRBJ2-5, with D unclear. This CDR3 is 16 amino acids long. V lost 0 bases and J lost 1, with 12 bases in between. Germline lookup yields CDR1 SNHLY and CDR2 FYNNEI. CDR3 in DNA: TGTGCCAGCAGTGAAGCGCGCGCATTAGGCCAAGAGACCCAGTACTTC. Its protein product is CASSEARALGQETQYF.